The TCR beta chain described here comes from a study of cytomegalovirus exposure and HLA in healthy donors. About the study: It was reported in a later analysis that the 90 to 150 validation repertoires used the same platform as the 500 to 700 first-cohort repertoires.

There are 18 residues in the CDR3. The ends lost 3 bases at V and 5 bases at J; junction bases unmatched: 15. Germline V lookup: CDR1 LNHNV, CDR2 YYDKDF (reference sequence). As to this clone: Its specificity is unknown.

Overall study results and limits: In the roughly 120 validation repertoires, a later analysis found that first-cohort TCR clusters tended to co-occur. It was reported that the classifier diagnosed cytomegalovirus status with high specificity and sensitivity in both the original and validation cohorts.

Here immunoSEQ multiplex PCR was the method, and the copy in TCRdb shows in-frame clones only, minus some. The sample yields some 350,000 clones, 87% seen once. The donors were part of the validation cohort, which consisted of over a hundred subjects and was separate from the first cohort of hundreds of subjects. This TCR came from a woman in her 30s in good health and CMV-seropositive. The gene calls are TRBV15 and TRBJ2-3, with 9 bases fitting TRBD2. Sequencing was performed on PBMCs. The CDR3 region is CATSSPKVAGDGGDTQYF. In nucleotides, the CDR3 is TGTGCCACCAGCAGTCCCAAGGTAGCGGGAGACGGTGGAGATACGCAGTATTTT.